One sample yielded the 24 T cell receptor beta chains listed below, sequenced in a study of T-cell memory formation after mild COVID-19. TCRdb redid the calling of the 5' RACE reads with MiXCR, one entry per CDR3 protein. The sample comprises roughly 300,000 distinct CDR3 sequences, about an eighth of which are singletons, and over 20% rests with the top ten. The sequencing sample was made of PBMCs or a T cell subset sorted from them (not recorded which). The receptors were sampled from a young man who had mild COVID-19 (a few samples of this study predate the infection). Cell type and time point are not known.

This clonotype occurred many times. For the CDR3, the DNA is TGTGCCACCAGTGATTACCGGGAACCTCTAGACTATGGCTACACCTTC. Its protein is CATSDYREPLDYGYTF. The chain combines TRBV24-1 with TRBJ1-2; D uncertain. With 2 bases removed from V and 3 bases from J, the gap between germline ends came to 15 bases. Germline V CDR1 and CDR2: KGHDR, SFDVKD. The CDR3 spans 16 residues.

This clonotype was seen a handful of times. V gene TRBV9 combines with J gene TRBJ2-1, with TRBD2 identical over 15 bases. V lost 4 bases and J lost 10; bases outside the gene matches: 6. This CDR3 is 15 amino acids long. Germline lookup yields CDR1 SGDLS and CDR2 YYNGEE. The DNA for the CDR3 is TGTGCCAGCAGCTGGGGACTAGCGGGGGGCGGGGAGCAGTTCTTC. Its protein product is CASSWGLAGGGEQFF. Using reference TRBV9 and TRBJ2-1 for the parts outside the CDR3, the full variable domain is DSGVTQTPKHLITATGQRVTLRCSPRSGDLSVYWYQQSLDQGLQFLIQYYNGEERAKGNILERFSAQQFPDLHSELNLSSLELGDSALYFCASSWGLAGGGEQFFGPGTRLTVL.

The rearrangement links TRBV12-3 or TRBV12-4 to TRBJ2-5; tentatively, D is TRBD1 or TRBD2 (5 bases each). V gave up 6 bases and J gave up 5 bases, with 13 bases separating them. The CDR3 loop spans 13 amino acids. The CDR3: CASRGSGLETQYF. CDR3 DNA: TGTGCCAGCAGGGGATCGGGGCTGGAGACCCAGTACTTC.

This clonotype was observed at least ten times. The chain employs TRBV11-2 and TRBJ2-2, with 7 bases fitting TRBD2. The junction had 10 bases not matched to a gene; V was cut back by 8 bases and J by 7 bases. This CDR3 has 14 amino acids. Germline CDR1 SGHAT, CDR2 FQNNGV. CDR3 bases: TGTGCCAGCGGCAATAGCGCGGGGGTCGGGGAGCTGTTTTTT. Residues: CASGNSAGVGELFF.

A few counts support this clonotype. This chain links TRBV20-1 with TRBJ2-5, with D perhaps TRBD1 (7 bases). V lost 3 bases, J lost 2 bases, and 10 bases lay in between. CDR1 and CDR2 (germline): DFQATT, SNEGSKA (reference sequence). This CDR3 has 13 amino acids. CDR3 in DNA: TGCAGTGCTAGGCCAGGGGGGCAAGAGACCCAGTACTTC. Encoded protein: CSARPGGQETQYF.

This clonotype was detected a few times. The chain uses TRBV10-3 and TRBJ2-2, with TRBD2 as a possible D gene (6 bases). CDR1 ENHRY and CDR2 SYGVKD come from the germline V gene. Trimming removed 1 base at V and 3 bases at J, with 21 bases between. CDR3 length equals 19 residues. Written as DNA, the CDR3 is TGTGCCATCAGTGAGTTGTTCTTTCGGGGGACTGGCGACACCGGGGAGCTGTTTTTT. As protein: CAISELFFRGTGDTGELFF.

The table lists this clonotype with a few counts. The rearrangement uses TRBV21-1 and TRBJ2-1; the table's D call TRBD2 went unverified against the DNA. TRBV21-1 constitutes a pseudogene. This CDR3 has 14 residues. CDR3 residues: CASSYRTRVNEQFF. The CDR3 DNA reads TGTGCCAGCAGTTATCGCACGAGGGTGAATGAGCAGTTCTTC.

The chain couples TRBV7-2 to TRBJ1-1; the D is unclear. The germline gives CDR1 SGHTA, CDR2 FQGNSA. The CDR3 consists of 15 residues. V gave up 3 bases and J gave up 2 bases, with 13 bases separating them. The CDR3 here is CASSFGGRVNTEAFF. DNA of the CDR3: TGTGCCAGCAGCTTCGGCGGAAGGGTAAACACTGAAGCTTTCTTT.

This clonotype was seen repeatedly, ten times or more. The J gene is TRBJ1-2, the V gene TRBV12-3 or TRBV12-4; weak D call: TRBD1 (5 bases). The germline V and J ends were trimmed by 2 bases and 5 bases, with 9 bases remaining between them. The length of the CDR3 is 13 residues. As DNA, the CDR3 is TGTGCCAGCAGTTTAAGGCAGGGATATGGCTACACCTTC. It codes for CASSLRQGYGYTF.

This clonotype was picked up a small number of times. This chain connects TRBV29-1 to TRBJ1-1; unclear D gene. The V gene's germline CDR1 is SQVTM and CDR2 ANQGSEA. V lost 4 bases and J 4 bases, leaving 10 bases between the germline ends. This CDR3 is built from 12 residues. CDR3: CSVVARSTEAFF. The CDR3 DNA is TGCAGCGTTGTCGCCCGGAGCACTGAAGCTTTCTTT.

This clonotype was picked up a small number of times. CDR3 loop: CASSTTGYPYGYTF. The CDR3 DNA reads as TGTGCCAGCAGCACGACAGGGTATCCCTATGGCTACACCTTC. The chain has TRBV7-9 and TRBJ1-2; 7 bases fit TRBD1. The J segment lost 4 bases and the V segment lost 5 bases, leaving 7 bases of the junction unmatched. Germline CDR1 and CDR2: SEHNR and FQNEAQ (reference sequence). CDR3 length equals 14 residues.

In this sample, this clonotype turned up a few times. This chain links TRBV12-3 or TRBV12-4 with TRBJ2-1; TRBD1 is a possible D gene (5 bases). V was pared by 3 bases and J by 2 bases, with 11 bases between. The CDR3 consists of 15 residues. The chain's CDR3 is CASSLSARAYNEQFF. In DNA, the CDR3 is TGTGCCAGCAGTTTGTCGGCCAGGGCCTACAATGAGCAGTTCTTC.

This clonotype was picked up many times. The rearrangement joins TRBV20-1 to TRBJ1-6; 9 bases line up with TRBD1. This CDR3 has 14 amino acids. V dropped 6 bases and J dropped 9; count of bases not matched to a gene: 9. From germline, CDR1 is DFQATT and CDR2 SNEGSKA (reference sequence). DNA of the CDR3: TGCAGTGCGTGGACAGGGGCCGAGAGTTCACCCCTCCACTTT. This codes for CSAWTGAESSPLHF.

The table lists this clonotype with a few counts. This chain links TRBV5-1 with TRBJ1-1; no reliable D call. The length of the CDR3 is 14 residues. Germline CDR1 reads SGHRS; CDR2 reads YFSETQ. Trimming took 0 bases from V and 2 from J, leaving 8 bases between them. As DNA, the CDR3 is TGCGCCAGCAGCTTGGAGCATTCTAACACTGAAGCTTTCTTT. Residues: CASSLEHSNTEAFF.

This clonotype occurred many times. The chain recombines TRBV5-5 with TRBJ1-1; 9 bases map to TRBD1. Trimming removed 3 bases from V and 5 bases from J; junction bases left unmatched: 8. The germline V gene encodes CDR1 SGHKS and CDR2 YYEKEE (reference sequence). This CDR3 region has 15 residues. CDR3 sequence (DNA): TGTGCCAGCAGCTCCTCCGGGACAGGGTGGACTGAAGCTTTCTTT. It is translated as CASSSSGTGWTEAFF.

This clonotype was recorded a few times. The chain is built from TRBV2 and TRBJ2-3, with D unclear. The CDR3 covers 13 residues. The V end was cut by 6 bases, the J end by 4 bases, with 11 bases between. Germline CDR1 reads SNHLY; CDR2 reads FYNNEI. Written as DNA, the CDR3 is TGTGCCAGCAGGGAGAGGCCCTCAGATACGCAGTATTTT. This translates into CASRERPSDTQYF.

Only a few counts were recorded for this clonotype. The V call is TRBV12-3 or TRBV12-4, the J call TRBJ2-5; TRBD2 agrees at 9 bases. V lost 6 bases and J lost 7; bases outside the gene matches: 12. The CDR3 runs 15 residues. CDR3 region: CASSPRTSDHRTQYF. CDR3 nucleotides: TGTGCCAGCAGCCCTCGGACTAGCGACCATCGGACCCAGTACTTC.

The gene calls are TRBV19 and TRBJ2-7; D unclear. The germline V gene encodes CDR1 LNHDA and CDR2 SQIVND (reference sequence). This CDR3 has 15 residues. Between the trimmed V and J ends, which lost 3 bases and 0 bases, there was a span of 12 bases. In DNA form, the CDR3 reads TGTGCCAGTAGTATTAGAGGATCTGGCTCCTACGAGCAGTACTTC. This gives the protein CASSIRGSGSYEQYF.

This clonotype was found a few times. The chain links TRBV12-3 or TRBV12-4 to TRBJ2-2, with D tentatively TRBD2 (5 bases). Trimming shortened V by 3 bases and J by 8 bases, and 19 bases separated the two germline ends. The CDR3 contains 16 residues. This chain's CDR3 is CASSFLRTWVAGELFF. In nucleotides, the CDR3 is TGTGCCAGCAGTTTCCTGCGGACTTGGGTGGCTGGGGAGCTGTTTTTT.

In DNA form, the CDR3 reads TGCGCCAGCAGCTCCGGGACACTCTTCACAGATACGCAGTATTTT. This encodes CASSSGTLFTDTQYF. This rearrangement joins TRBV5-1 to TRBJ2-3, with D possibly TRBD1 on 6 matching bases. The V end was cut by 3 bases, the J end by 2 bases, with 13 bases between. CDR1 and CDR2 (germline): SGHRS, YFSETQ. CDR3 size: 15 residues.

The chain joins TRBV6-5 to TRBJ1-5; no clear D. Germline CDR1 is MNHEY and CDR2 is SVGAGI. Trimming removed 0 bases from V and 6 bases from J, with 12 bases in between. The CDR3 runs to 15 residues. The CDR3 is CASSYSGNIRQPQHF. DNA of the CDR3: TGTGCCAGCAGTTACTCCGGCAACATCCGTCAGCCCCAGCATTTT.

The rearrangement uses TRBV18 and TRBJ1-2; TRBD1 agrees at 9 bases. Looked up from germline, CDR1 is KGHSH and CDR2 is LQKENI. The CDR3 is made up of 13 amino acids. V lost 6 bases and J lost 5; bases outside the gene matches: 4. The CDR3 bases are TGTGCCAGCTCGGACGGGACAGGGTATGGCTACACCTTC. It specifies CASSDGTGYGYTF.

This clonotype was counted many times. This sequence joins TRBV7-9 and TRBJ2-3; D is uncertain. The CDR3 has 16 amino acids. Looked up from germline, CDR1 is SEHNR and CDR2 is FQNEAQ (reference sequence). Trimming removed 2 bases at V and 4 bases at J, with 16 bases between. The CDR3 DNA reads TGTGCCAGCAGCTTAATAGGTCGCGGTGCGGCAGATACGCAGTATTTT. It is translated as CASSLIGRGAADTQYF.

The table lists this clonotype with many counts. This sequence joins TRBV10-3 and TRBJ2-3; tentative D call: TRBD2 (7 bases). The CDR3 runs 14 residues. From germline, CDR1 is ENHRY and CDR2 SYGVKD. Trimming removed 7 bases at V and 5 bases at J, with 16 bases between. CDR3 protein: CAINEGGSGDTQYF. The CDR3 nucleotides read TGTGCCATCAACGAGGGGGGGTCCGGAGATACGCAGTATTTT.